This T cell receptor (beta chain) was retrieved from a study of beta chain features in type 1 diabetes. Across the whole study: Cell yields, gender and age were comparable in patients and healthy donors. Study conclusions and caveats: Cells with high TCR expression could be over-represented by cDNA sequencing. Shortening of TCRB CDR3s, moderate but significant, appeared in all four CD4+ subsets of Type 1 diabetes patients.

TCRB transcripts that were expressed got sequenced, as all of the isolated RNA had been reverse transcribed. Samples of naive, central memory and regulatory T cells yielded a mean of around 4 million reads. Using immunoSEQ multiplex PCR, the repertoire was profiled, and TCRdb retains in-frame clones only, with some absent. Of fewer than 20,000 clones in the sample, about three quarters are singletons; the top ten hold more than 2%. The germline gives CDR1 SGHRS, CDR2 YFSETQ. V lost 0 bases and J lost 2; bases outside the gene matches: 2. This CDR3 is built from 16 residues. With regard to this clone: What it recognizes is unknown.

The material sequenced was Tregs from blood. This rearrangement joins TRBV5-1 to TRBJ2-7; 13 positions match TRBD2. The clonotype was recovered from a man in his thirties or forties with type 1 diabetes. The CDR3 DNA reads as TGCGCCAGCAGCTTGGGCGGACTAGCGGGAGCCTACGAGCAGTACTTC. It specifies CASSLGGLAGAYEQYF. Combining the CDR3 with reference TRBV5-1 and TRBJ2-7 gives the whole variable domain KAGVTQTPRYLIKTRGQQVTLSCSPISGHRSVSWYQQTPGQGLQFLFEYFSETQRNKGNFPGRFSGRQFSNSRSEMNVSTLELGDSALYLCASSLGGLAGAYEQYFGPGTRLTVT.